The 23 T cell receptor beta chains given below trace back to one sample, sequenced in a study of neurological immune-mediated disorders. From the 5' RACE reads, TCRdb called clonotypes with MiXCR, one entry per CDR3 protein. The data hold about 59,000 distinct CDR3 sequences, with under 4.5% observed a single time. Material for sequencing was PBMCs. Receptor source: a woman aged 25 to 39 with multiple sclerosis.

This clonotype was picked up a small number of times. Written as DNA, the CDR3 is TGTGCCAGCAGTCATAGGCGGGGCTCTGGAAACACCATATATTTT. Translation gives CASSHRRGSGNTIYF. The V call is TRBV7-6, the J call TRBJ1-3; D not resolved. CDR3 length equals 15 residues. Germline V gene data show CDR1 as SGHVS and CDR2 as FNYEAQ. Trimming cost V 6 bases and J 0 bases, with 12 bases left between them.

Many counts were recorded for this clonotype. The chain carries TRBV20-1 and TRBJ2-1; no clear D. The CDR3 is made up of 10 amino acids. V was shortened by 7 bases and J by 7 bases, with 8 bases between the two germline ends. The germline CDR1 and CDR2 sequences are DFQATT and SNEGSKA (reference sequence). The CDR3 loop is CSGSRNEQFF. The CDR3 coding sequence is TGCAGTGGTAGCAGGAATGAGCAGTTCTTC.

This clonotype was seen many times. The chain employs TRBV5-6 and TRBJ2-5; D unclear. CDR3 length: 13 amino acids. V lost 1 base and J lost 7, with 11 bases in between. In germline, CDR1 is SGHDT, CDR2 YYEEEE. The DNA for the CDR3 is TGTGCCAGCAGCTTGAGGCAGCCCGGGACCCAGTACTTC. The encoded protein is CASSLRQPGTQYF.

This clonotype occurred a few times. A read error is possible here, since a much larger clone lies one base away. The V and J genes are TRBV4-2 and TRBJ1-1; D may be TRBD1 (6 bases). Germline V gene data show CDR1 as LGHNA and CDR2 as YNFKEQ. V lost 5 bases and J 6 bases, leaving 10 bases between the germline ends. The CDR3 consists of 12 residues. The CDR3 reads CASSKGGSEAFF. The CDR3 nucleotides are TGTGCCAGCAGCAAAGGGGGTTCTGAAGCTTTCTTT.

This clonotype was observed at least ten times. This chain uses TRBV5-1 with TRBJ2-1; D remains ambiguous. Trimming took 0 bases from V and 8 from J, leaving 21 bases between them. The CDR3 length is 17 residues. CDR1 and CDR2 (germline): SGHRS, YFSETQ. The CDR3 sequence: CASSLDRTALTPDEQFF. In DNA form, the CDR3 reads TGCGCCAGCAGCTTGGATCGGACGGCCCTTACCCCCGATGAGCAGTTCTTC.

Many counts were recorded for this clonotype. The V gene is TRBV20-1, the J gene TRBJ2-1; D is ambiguous. The germline gives CDR1 DFQATT, CDR2 SNEGSKA (reference sequence). The germline V and J ends were trimmed by 0 bases and 0 bases, with 12 bases remaining between them. This CDR3 comprises 16 residues. The CDR3 spells CSARDRWRSSYNEQFF. As DNA, the CDR3 is TGCAGTGCTAGAGATCGGTGGCGGAGCTCCTACAATGAGCAGTTCTTC.

This clonotype was recorded at least ten times. V usage is TRBV3-1 and J usage is TRBJ2-5, with TRBD2 matching over 9 bases. The CDR3 runs 17 residues. V lost 4 bases and J lost 5; bases outside the gene matches: 14. CDR1 is LGHDT and CDR2 is YNNKEL in the germline V gene (reference sequence). CDR3 amino acids: CASSRFLASGMDETQYF. The CDR3, as DNA: TGTGCCAGCAGCCGCTTTTTGGCTAGCGGGATGGACGAGACCCAGTACTTC.

This clonotype was seen ten or more times. One end of the junction varies from germline; a read error may be responsible. The rearrangement joins TRBV10-3 to TRBJ1-5; 7 bases agree with TRBD1. This CDR3 region has 12 residues. Germline loops: CDR1 ENHRY, CDR2 SYGVKD. CDR3 amino acids: CATRQGNQPQNF. The CDR3 DNA is TGTGCCACCCGACAGGGAAATCAGCCCCAGAATTTT.

For this clonotype: It may be a read error: a sequence one base away is much more abundant. The genes are TRBV5-1 and TRBJ1-2, with unresolved D. The CDR3 spans 13 residues. Germline V gene data show CDR1 as SGHRS and CDR2 as YFSETQ. V lost 0 bases and J lost 2, with 5 bases in between. CDR3 sequence: CASSLVKNYGYTF. CDR3 nucleotides: TGCGCCAGCAGCTTGGTAAAGAACTATGGCTACACCTTC.

Many counts were recorded for this clonotype. This rearrangement joins TRBV11-1 to TRBJ2-5, with D possibly matching TRBD2 (5 bases). CDR1 and CDR2 (germline): SGHAT, FQDESV (reference sequence). CDR3 length: 17 residues. V was shortened by 4 bases and J by 1 base, with 19 bases between the two germline ends. CDR3 in amino acids: CASSSRNKGERQETQYF. The CDR3 bases are TGTGCCAGCAGCTCCAGGAATAAGGGAGAGCGCCAAGAGACCCAGTACTTC. Combining the CDR3 with reference TRBV11-1 and TRBJ2-5 gives the whole variable domain EAEVAQSPRYKITEKSQAVAFWCDPISGHATLYWYRQILGQGPELLVQFQDESVVDDSQLPKDRFSAERLKGVDSTLKIQPAELGDSAMYLCASSSRNKGERQETQYFGPGTRLLVL.

This clonotype was counted many times. V and J are TRBV7-8 and TRBJ2-1; D may match TRBD1 or TRBD2 (5 bases each). From germline, CDR1 is SGHVS and CDR2 FQNEAQ. CDR3 length: 15 amino acids. Trimming cost V 1 base and J 2 bases, with 9 bases left between them. CDR3 in amino acids: CASSLERGAYNEQFF. The DNA for the CDR3 is TGTGCCAGCAGCTTAGAGAGGGGAGCCTACAATGAGCAGTTCTTC.

This clonotype was found many times. The V gene is TRBV11-1, the J gene TRBJ2-7; D tentatively fits TRBD1 or TRBD2 (6 bases each). Trimming stripped 5 bases from V and 4 bases from J, with 15 bases between. CDR1 is SGHAT, CDR2 FQDESV, per germline (reference sequence). The CDR3 runs 14 residues. The CDR3 protein is CASSRGDVAYEQYF. CDR3 sequence (DNA): TGTGCCAGCAGCAGGGGGGACGTGGCTTACGAGCAGTACTTC.

This clonotype was seen ten or more times. J is TRBJ2-1 and V is TRBV20-1, with D perhaps TRBD2 (5 bases). V dropped 0 bases and J dropped 7 bases, with 19 bases sitting between them. Looked up from germline, CDR1 is DFQATT and CDR2 is SNEGSKA (reference sequence). The length of the CDR3 is 16 residues. The DNA for the CDR3 is TGCAGTGCTAGAGATCCCTCAAGAGGGAATGGGAATGAGCAGTTCTTC. This encodes CSARDPSRGNGNEQFF.

The V call is TRBV18, the J call TRBJ2-5, with 7 bases fitting TRBD2. Germline trimming cut 3 bases from V and 2 bases from J; bases unmatched to any gene: 9. CDR3 size: 16 residues. Germline V CDR1 and CDR2: KGHSH, LQKENI. This chain's CDR3 is CASSPWLAEGQETQYF. CDR3 nucleotides: TGTGCCAGCTCACCTTGGCTAGCGGAGGGGCAAGAGACCCAGTACTTC.

This clonotype was seen many times. The CDR3 DNA sequence: TGTGCCAGCAGGGACAGGGGGGACACCGGGGAGCTGTTTTTT. It specifies CASRDRGDTGELFF. This chain connects TRBV9 to TRBJ2-2; the match to TRBD1 covers 10 bases. With 5 bases clipped from V and 3 bases from J, the junction kept 1 base outside the gene matches. Germline lookup yields CDR1 SGDLS and CDR2 YYNGEE. The CDR3 length is 14 residues.

This clonotype appeared many times. The V call is TRBV7-9, the J call TRBJ1-4; no clear D gene. The CDR3 consists of 13 residues. Per the germline V gene, CDR1 is SEHNR and CDR2 is FQNEAQ (reference sequence). Trimming took off 7 bases at V and 6 bases at J, with 12 bases between the two ends. The CDR3 nucleotides read TGTGCCAGCACCGTCCGGGATGATGAAAAACTGTTTTTT. Its protein product is CASTVRDDEKLFF.

The rearrangement links TRBV7-2 to TRBJ2-5; the match to TRBD1 covers 9 bases. The germline V gene encodes CDR1 SGHTA and CDR2 FQGNSA. V lost 2 bases and J lost 8; bases outside the gene matches: 12. The CDR3 spans 16 residues. CDR3 DNA: TGTGCCAGCAGCTTAAGGGTCGGAAGACAGGGGGGAACCCAGTACTTC. Amino acid sequence: CASSLRVGRQGGTQYF.

This clonotype has ten or more counts. This chain joins TRBV4-1 and TRBJ2-7; 14 bases map to TRBD2. CDR1 MGHRA and CDR2 YSYEKL come from the germline V gene. V lost 2 bases, J lost 5 bases, and 8 bases stayed unmatched. The CDR3 spans 17 residues. CDR3 nucleotides: TGCGCCAGCAGCCAAAGGACGTTGGGACTAGCGGGAGACGAGCAGTACTTC. Translation: CASSQRTLGLAGDEQYF.

This clonotype was detected many times. V is TRBV19 and J is TRBJ2-7; D is perhaps TRBD1 (5 bases). The CDR3 contains 13 residues. Trimming shortened V by 5 bases and J by 7 bases, and 15 bases separated the two germline ends. CDR1 and CDR2 from the germline V gene are LNHDA and SQIVND (reference sequence). The CDR3 coding sequence is TGTGCCAGTAGTCCGCCAGGGTGGGGAGAGCAGTACTTC. The encoded protein is CASSPPGWGEQYF.

This clonotype was detected ten times or more. V gene TRBV30 combines with J gene TRBJ1-1; perhaps TRBD1 as D (5 bases). Per germline, CDR1 GTSNPN and CDR2 SVGIG (reference sequence). The CDR3 spans 15 residues. The ends were cut back, 3 bases at V and 5 bases at J, with 19 bases in the middle. The CDR3, as DNA: TGTGCCTGGAGCCGCATCGGGACCGAACAGACTGAAGCTTTCTTT. It specifies CAWSRIGTEQTEAFF.

This clonotype was seen a handful of times. V is TRBV5-1 and J is TRBJ2-2; the D gene could be TRBD1 or TRBD2 (5 bases each). The CDR3 spans 11 residues. The ends were cut back, 5 bases at V and 6 bases at J, with 5 bases in the middle. The germline V gene encodes CDR1 SGHRS and CDR2 YFSETQ. CDR3 loop: CASRGPGELFF. CDR3 nucleotides: TGCGCCAGCAGGGGACCCGGGGAGCTGTTTTTT.

The sample holds many counts of this clonotype. The genes are TRBV20-1 and TRBJ2-1, with TRBD2 matching over 7 bases. Germline V gene lookup returns CDR1 DFQATT and CDR2 SNEGSKA (reference sequence). The CDR3 has 14 residues. Trimming removed 3 bases from V and 9 bases from J; junction bases left unmatched: 11. The DNA of the CDR3 is TGCAGTGCTAGGGGTTCTGGGGAGGGTGGTGAGCAGTTCTTC. Translating gives CSARGSGEGGEQFF.

At least ten counts were recorded for this clonotype. V usage is TRBV20-1 and J usage is TRBJ2-5; 9 bases align to TRBD1. The J segment lost 0 bases and the V segment lost 3 bases, leaving 8 bases of the junction unmatched. CDR3 length: 16 amino acids. CDR1 and CDR2 (germline): DFQATT, SNEGSKA (reference sequence). CDR3 amino acids: CSARKQGARDQETQYF. The DNA for the CDR3 is TGCAGTGCTAGGAAACAGGGGGCGCGGGACCAAGAGACCCAGTACTTC.